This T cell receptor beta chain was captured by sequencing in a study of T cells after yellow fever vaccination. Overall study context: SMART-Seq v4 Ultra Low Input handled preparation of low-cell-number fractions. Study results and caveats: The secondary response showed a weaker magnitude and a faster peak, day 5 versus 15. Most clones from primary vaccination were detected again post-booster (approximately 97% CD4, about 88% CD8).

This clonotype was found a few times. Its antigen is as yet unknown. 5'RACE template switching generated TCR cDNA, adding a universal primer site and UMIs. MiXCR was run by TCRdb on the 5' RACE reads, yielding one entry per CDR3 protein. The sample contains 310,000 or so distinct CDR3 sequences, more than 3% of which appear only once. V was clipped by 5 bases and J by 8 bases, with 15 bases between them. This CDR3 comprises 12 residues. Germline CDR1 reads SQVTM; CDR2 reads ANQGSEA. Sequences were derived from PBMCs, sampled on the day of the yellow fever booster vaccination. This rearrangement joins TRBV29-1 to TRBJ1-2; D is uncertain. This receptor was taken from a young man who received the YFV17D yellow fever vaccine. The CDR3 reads CSVQPGLEGYTF. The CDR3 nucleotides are TGCAGCGTTCAACCGGGCTTAGAGGGCTACACCTTC.